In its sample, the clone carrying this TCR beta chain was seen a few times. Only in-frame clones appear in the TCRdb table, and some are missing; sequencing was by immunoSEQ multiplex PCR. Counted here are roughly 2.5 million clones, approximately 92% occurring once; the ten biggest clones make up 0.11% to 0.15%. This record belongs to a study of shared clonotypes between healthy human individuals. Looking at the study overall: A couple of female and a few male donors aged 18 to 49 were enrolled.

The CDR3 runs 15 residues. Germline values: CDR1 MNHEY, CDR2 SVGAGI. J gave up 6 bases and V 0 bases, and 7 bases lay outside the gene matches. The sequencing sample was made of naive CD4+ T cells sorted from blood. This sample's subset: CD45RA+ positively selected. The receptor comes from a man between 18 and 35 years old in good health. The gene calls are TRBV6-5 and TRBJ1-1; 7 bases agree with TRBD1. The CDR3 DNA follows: TGTGCCAGCAGTTACTCGGCAGGGGGGTTCGCTGAAGCTTTCTTT. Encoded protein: CASSYSAGGFAEAFF.